Listed below are T cell receptor beta chains from one sample, sequenced in a study of blood T cell repertoires in COVID-19. Sequencing used immunoSEQ multiplex PCR; TCRdb keeps in-frame clones, though not all of them. The repertoire holds about 210,000 clones, with around four fifths as singletons. The source material was PBMCs or T cells enriched from blood (not recorded which). The origin of the receptors is a man between 40 and 49 years old who had recovered from COVID-19. Each CDR3 is given with its conserved first and last residue. D genes are given only for firm matches. A row's size may be missing; if present it is once, few, many or a size class.

J gene: TRBJ2-5; clone size: -; V gene: TRBV21-1; D gene: -; CDR3 DNA: TGTGCCAGCATCACACAGGGGCCGGGAAAGACCCAGTACTTC; CDR3 protein: CASITQGPGKTQYF
J gene: TRBJ2-1; clone size: -; V gene: TRBV27; D gene: TRBD1; CDR3 DNA: TGTGCCAGCAGGAGACAGGGGAATGAGCAGTTCTTC; CDR3 protein: CASRRQGNEQFF
J gene: TRBJ1-3; clone size: -; V gene: TRBV6-5; D gene: TRBD1; CDR3 DNA: TGTGCCAGCAGGAGGACAGGGGTAGGAAACACCATATATTTT; CDR3 protein: CASRRTGVGNTIYF
J gene: TRBJ2-1; clone size: -; V gene: TRBV10-1; D gene: TRBD2; CDR3 DNA: TGCGCCAGCAGTTATCTAGCGGGAGGGAAAAATGAGCAGTTCTTC; CDR3 protein: CASSYLAGGKNEQFF
J gene: TRBJ2-3; clone size: -; V gene: TRBV7-6; D gene: TRBD2; CDR3 DNA: TGTGCCAGCAGCCCGGGACTAGCGGGGGCTAGCACAGATACGCAGTATTTT; CDR3 protein: CASSPGLAGASTDTQYF
J gene: TRBJ2-2; clone size: -; V gene: TRBV19; D gene: -; CDR3 DNA: TGTGCCAGTACCACCGACAGGCTGAACACCGGGGAGCTGTTTTTT; CDR3 protein: CASTTDRLNTGELFF
J gene: TRBJ2-1; clone size: -; V gene: TRBV4-2; D gene: TRBD2; CDR3 DNA: TGTGCCAGCAGCCAAGACGGGGGGTCGCGGTTGGACAATGAGCAGTTCTTC; CDR3 protein: CASSQDGGSRLDNEQFF
J gene: TRBJ1-1; clone size: -; V gene: TRBV25-1; D gene: TRBD1; CDR3 DNA: TGTGCCAGCAGTGGGGCAGGGGGGTTCCCTGAAGCTTTCTTT; CDR3 protein: CASSGAGGFPEAFF
J gene: TRBJ1-6; clone size: -; V gene: TRBV6-5; D gene: -; CDR3 DNA: TGTGCCAGGGGGGGGGCAGGGTCACCCCTCCACTTT; CDR3 protein: CARGGAGSPLHF
J gene: TRBJ2-6; clone size: -; V gene: TRBV19; D gene: TRBD1; CDR3 DNA: TGTGCCAGTAGTCCTGGGACAGGGGGGTCGATGGCCAACGTCCTGACTTTC; CDR3 protein: CASSPGTGGSMANVLTF
J gene: TRBJ1-1; clone size: -; V gene: TRBV19; D gene: TRBD1; CDR3 DNA: TGTGCCAGTAGTATTAAACAGGGGATCACTGAAGCTTTCTTT; CDR3 protein: CASSIKQGITEAFF
J gene: TRBJ2-1; clone size: -; V gene: TRBV13; D gene: -; CDR3 DNA: TGTGCCAGCAGCTTAGCGGGGGGCCGGAATGAGCAGTTCTTC; CDR3 protein: CASSLAGGRNEQFF
J gene: TRBJ2-7; clone size: -; V gene: TRBV27; D gene: TRBD2; CDR3 DNA: TGTGCCAGTTCCGGGACTAGCGATTACTACGAGCAGTACTTC; CDR3 protein: CASSGTSDYYEQYF
J gene: TRBJ1-6; clone size: once; V gene: TRBV5-1; D gene: TRBD1; CDR3 DNA: TGCGCCAGCAGCTCCCAGGGACAGGGAGAGGGCTCACCCCTCCACTTT; CDR3 protein: CASSSQGQGEGSPLHF
J gene: TRBJ2-3; clone size: -; V gene: TRBV2; D gene: TRBD2; CDR3 DNA: TGTGCCAGCACATTCGGGAGGGCCCCAGATACGCAGTATTTT; CDR3 protein: CASTFGRAPDTQYF